This TCR beta chain was captured by sequencing in a study of cytomegalovirus exposure and HLA in healthy donors. General study results and limits: A further, later analysis showed that HLA-associated TCR beta chains (compared with equally common others) were more clonally expanded.

About this clone itself: What it recognizes is unknown.

PCR was performed using 60 Vbeta and 13 Jbeta primers. Sequencing was performed with immunoSEQ multiplex PCR; in TCRdb, only in-frame clones are kept and a portion is missing. The sample holds around 160,000 clones; just over 75% are singletons and the top ten take around 1%. The CDR3 is made up of 14 amino acids. The germline V gene has CDR1 ENHRY and CDR2 SYGVKD. The V gene end was trimmed by 8 bases and the J gene end by 4 bases; junction bases not matched to a gene: 8. The receptor was derived from a woman in her forties in good health and CMV-seronegative. V is TRBV10-3 and J is TRBJ2-7; TRBD1 matches at 10 bases. The source material was PBMCs. The CDR3 protein is CAIGGTGDGYEQYF. CDR3 bases: TGTGCCATCGGGGGGACAGGGGACGGATACGAGCAGTACTTC.